The 14 T cell receptor beta chains below come from one sample, sequenced in a study of blood T cells in healthy people across ages. It was with a sample-barcoded 5' primer and a J-beta primer mix that a second PCR of roughly 7 to 12 cycles was run. MiXCR, applied by TCRdb to the 5' RACE reads, yields one record per CDR3 protein. Altogether 1,500,000 or so distinct CDR3 sequences are present, 35% to 45% being singletons, with the ten largest covering around 4%. Sequenced sample: blood. The receptors come from a woman between 18 and 30 years old in good health.

This clonotype was seen ten or more times. The chain uses TRBV7-2 and TRBJ2-1; maybe TRBD2 (7 bases). Germline values: CDR1 SGHTA, CDR2 FQGNSA. The CDR3 totals 15 residues. V was trimmed by 0 bases and J by 4 bases, leaving 10 bases between them. The CDR3 region has the DNA TGTGCCAGCAGCTTAGCGGGGGGGGCTTACAATGAGCAGTTCTTC. Translating it yields CASSLAGGAYNEQFF. The full variable domain, rest sourced from reference TRBV7-2 and TRBJ2-1, is GAGVSQSPSNKVTEKGKDVELRCDPISGHTALYWYRQSLGQGLEFLIYFQGNSAPDKSGLPSDRFSAERTGGSVSTLTIQRTQQEDSAVYLCASSLAGGAYNEQFFGPGTRLTVL.

The chain has TRBV4-3 and TRBJ2-1, with 9 positions matching TRBD1. The trim removed 0 bases at V and 8 bases at J, leaving 5 bases unmatched. The CDR3 has 15 residues. The germline CDR1 and CDR2 sequences are LGHNA and YSLEER. CDR3 protein: CASSQDDRGGDEQFF. CDR3 bases: TGCGCCAGCAGCCAAGACGACAGGGGGGGGGATGAGCAGTTCTTC.

Here the CDR3 DNA reads TGTGCCTGTTATGCTCCGGAGGGGACTAGCGGGGGAACCTACAATGAGCAGTTCTTC. This codes for CACYAPEGTSGGTYNEQFF. J is TRBJ2-1 and V is TRBV30; 14 bases line up with TRBD2. Germline CDR1 reads GTSNPN; CDR2 reads SVGIG (reference sequence). Unmatched junction bases numbered 15, after V lost 6 bases and J lost 2 bases. The CDR3 is 19 amino acids.

The chain uses TRBV20-1 and TRBJ2-1, with D maybe TRBD2 (5 bases). The V and J ends lost 3 bases and 3 bases respectively, with 9 bases between them. Germline V gene data show CDR1 as DFQATT and CDR2 as SNEGSKA (reference sequence). The length of the CDR3 is 13 residues. For the CDR3, the DNA is TGCAGTGCTAGTGGAGCGGACTACAATGAGCAGTTCTTC. This codes for CSASGADYNEQFF.

The chain employs TRBV3-1 and TRBJ2-7; unclear D gene. This CDR3 has 13 amino acids. Germline-derived CDR1 and CDR2 are LGHDT and YNNKEL (reference sequence). Deletions cut 2 bases from V and 7 bases from J, with 12 bases between. The CDR3 nucleotides are TGTGCCAGCAGCCAAATTGGCCTACCTGAGCAGTACTTC. Amino acids: CASSQIGLPEQYF.

The J gene is TRBJ2-1, the V gene TRBV11-2, with a tentative D call TRBD2 (6 bases). V lost 5 bases and J lost 4, with 21 bases in between. The CDR3 consists of 17 residues. Germline V gene lookup returns CDR1 SGHAT and CDR2 FQNNGV. The CDR3 loop reads CASSPPIIVAGYNEQFF. CDR3 bases: TGTGCCAGCAGCCCCCCCATTATCGTGGCGGGATACAATGAGCAGTTCTTC.

This sequence joins TRBV18 and TRBJ1-3; maybe TRBD1 (5 bases). CDR3 length: 16 residues. Germline V gene lookup returns CDR1 KGHSH and CDR2 LQKENI. The germline V and J ends were trimmed by 6 bases and 1 base, with 16 bases remaining between them. CDR3 DNA: TGTGCCAGCTCGCAGGGCAGCGTCGGGTCTGGAAACACCATATATTTT. Its protein product is CASSQGSVGSGNTIYF.

The rearrangement joins TRBV20-1 to TRBJ1-2, with TRBD1 as a possible D gene (5 bases). CDR3 length: 14 residues. The germline V gene has CDR1 DFQATT and CDR2 SNEGSKA (reference sequence). V lost 4 bases, J lost 8 bases, and 20 bases lay in between. The CDR3 DNA sequence: TGCAGTGCTAATTTGGGACCGGGATATCGCGGCTACACCTTC. It is translated as CSANLGPGYRGYTF.

The chain carries TRBV2 and TRBJ2-7, with D possibly matching TRBD1 (5 bases). The CDR3 extends over 14 amino acids. Trimming took off 7 bases at V and 4 bases at J, with 17 bases between the two ends. Germline values: CDR1 SNHLY, CDR2 FYNNEI. This CDR3 reads CASNGHEVDYEQYF. The CDR3 coding sequence is TGTGCCAGCAACGGACACGAAGTGGATTACGAGCAGTACTTC.

Only a few counts were recorded for this clonotype. The chain combines TRBV28 with TRBJ1-5, with 7 positions matching TRBD1. The ends lost 2 bases at V and 0 bases at J; junction bases unmatched: 13. From germline, CDR1 is MDHEN and CDR2 SYDVKM. This CDR3 has 19 residues. CDR3 in DNA: TGTGCCAGCAGTTTACGAACACATTCAGGGGGGTATAGCAATCAGCCCCAGCATTTT. It specifies CASSLRTHSGGYSNQPQHF.

A word on this clonotype: A read error may produce the germline difference seen at one junction end. The J gene is TRBJ2-7, the V gene TRBV5-1; D gene unclear. The V gene's germline CDR1 is SGHRS and CDR2 YFSETQ. This CDR3 comprises 12 residues. This CDR3 reads CVSSLRPYEQYF. In DNA, the CDR3 is TGCGTCAGCAGCTTGAGACCCTACGAGCAGTACTTC.

The chain combines TRBV6-2 or TRBV6-3 with TRBJ2-5; perhaps D is TRBD1 or TRBD2 (5 bases each). With the DNA end fitting TRBJ2-7 better, the J assignment may be wrong. This CDR3 comprises 13 residues. Germline V gene lookup returns CDR1 MNHEY and CDR2 SVGEGT. The chain's CDR3 is CASSEAVRGEQYF. The DNA of the CDR3 is TGTGCCAGCAGTGAAGCGGTTAGGGGCGAGCAGTACTTC.

At least ten counts were recorded for this clonotype. The chain carries TRBV7-9 and TRBJ1-2; D remains unclear. The CDR3 is 14 residues long. CDR1 is SEHNR and CDR2 is FQNEAQ in the germline V gene (reference sequence). V was clipped by 5 bases and J by 4 bases, with 14 bases between them. CDR3 sequence reads: CASSPDSWIYGYTF. Here the CDR3 DNA reads TGTGCCAGCAGCCCGGACTCCTGGATCTATGGCTACACCTTC.

The chain employs TRBV25-1 and TRBJ1-2, with 9 bases that match TRBD1. Germline CDR1 MGHDK, CDR2 SYGVNS. The CDR3 runs 18 residues. J gave up 0 bases and V 6 bases, and 14 bases lay outside the gene matches. This CDR3 reads CASRGQGGFWRANYGYTF. The CDR3 nucleotides read TGTGCCAGCAGGGGACAGGGAGGCTTTTGGAGAGCTAACTATGGCTACACCTTC.